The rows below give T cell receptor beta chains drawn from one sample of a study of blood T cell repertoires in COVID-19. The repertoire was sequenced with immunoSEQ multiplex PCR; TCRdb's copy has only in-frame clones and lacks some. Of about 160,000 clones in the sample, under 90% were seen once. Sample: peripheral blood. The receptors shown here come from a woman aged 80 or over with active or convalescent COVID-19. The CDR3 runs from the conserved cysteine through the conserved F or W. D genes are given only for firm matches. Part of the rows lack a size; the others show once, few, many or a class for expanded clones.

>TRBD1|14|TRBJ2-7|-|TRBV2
TGTGCCAGCAGTGGGGACAGTGCAGCCTACGAGCAGTACTTC
CASSGDSAAYEQYF
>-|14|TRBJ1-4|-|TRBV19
TGTGCCAGTAGTATACCAGGGGTGGAGGAAAAACTGTTTTTT
CASSIPGVEEKLFF
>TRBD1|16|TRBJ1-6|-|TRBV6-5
TGTGCCAGCAGTAACTTCAGGGGACAGGGGAATTCACCCCTCCACTTT
CASSNFRGQGNSPLHF
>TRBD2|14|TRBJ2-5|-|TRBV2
TGTGCCAGCAGTAGTAGCGGGAGGCAAGAGACCCAGTACTTC
CASSSSGRQETQYF
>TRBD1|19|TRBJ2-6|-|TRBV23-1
TGCGCCAGCAGTCGTCCCGCGGACAGGGCATCGTCTGGGGCCAACGTCCTGACTTTC
CASSRPADRASSGANVLTF
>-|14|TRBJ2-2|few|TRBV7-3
TGTGCCAGCAGCCCGAGACTGAACACCGGGGAGCTGTTTTTT
CASSPRLNTGELFF
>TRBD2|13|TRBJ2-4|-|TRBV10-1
TGCGCCAGCAGGGCAGCGGGAGCGGGCATTCAGTACTTC
CASRAAGAGIQYF
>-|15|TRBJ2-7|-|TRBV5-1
TGCGCCAGCAGCTTTATAATTGCGGGCTCCTACGAGCAGTACTTC
CASSFIIAGSYEQYF
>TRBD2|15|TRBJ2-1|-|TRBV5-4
TGTGCCAGCAGCTTGGATAGCGGGTACTACAATGAGCAGTTCTTC
CASSLDSGYYNEQFF
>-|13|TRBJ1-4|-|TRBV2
TGTGCCAGCAGTGAACCAGGTCGGGAAAAACTGTTTTTT
CASSEPGREKLFF
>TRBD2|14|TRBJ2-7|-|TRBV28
TGTGCCAGCACCCCTACGCCCGGGGGGACCGAGCAGTACTTC
CASTPTPGGTEQYF
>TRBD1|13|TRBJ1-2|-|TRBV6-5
TGTGCCACCAACCGGGACAGGGCCTATGGCTACACCTTC
CATNRDRAYGYTF
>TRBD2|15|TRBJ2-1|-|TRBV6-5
TGTGCCAGCAGTCGACGACTAGCTGGGGGGAATGAGCAGTTCTTC
CASSRRLAGGNEQFF
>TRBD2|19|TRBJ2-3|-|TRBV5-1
TGCGCCAGCAGCTTGGACGGGCCAGTAGCGGGAGGTTACACAGATACGCAGTATTTT
CASSLDGPVAGGYTDTQYF
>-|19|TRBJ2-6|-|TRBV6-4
TGTGCCAGCAGTGACGAACAGAACTTACCTTACTCTGGGGCCAACGTCCTGACTTTC
CASSDEQNLPYSGANVLTF
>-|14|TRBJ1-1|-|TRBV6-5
TGTGCCAGCAGTCCGCGGGGGCTTTACACTGAAGCTTTCTTT
CASSPRGLYTEAFF
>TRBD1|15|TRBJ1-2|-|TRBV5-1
TGCGCCAGCAGCGACCCGGGACAGATTATCTATGGCTACACCTTC
CASSDPGQIIYGYTF
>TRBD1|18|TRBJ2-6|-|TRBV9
TGTGCCAGCAGCTTCCGCCGGGACAGGGGGTCTGGGGCCAACGTCCTGACTTTC
CASSFRRDRGSGANVLTF
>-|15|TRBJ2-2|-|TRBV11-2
TGTGCCAGCAGCTTACAAGTCAGGGGTTACGGGGAGCTGTTTTTT
CASSLQVRGYGELFF
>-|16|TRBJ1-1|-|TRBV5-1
TGCGCCAGCAGCTTAGTTGGAGGGTTGGGGAACACTGAAGCTTTCTTT
CASSLVGGLGNTEAFF
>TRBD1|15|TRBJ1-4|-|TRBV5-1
TGCGCCAGCAGCTTGGCCTCAGGGGGCGGCGAAAAACTGTTTTTT
CASSLASGGGEKLFF
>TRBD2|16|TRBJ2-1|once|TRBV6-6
TGTGCCAGCAGTCGACCGGGACTAGCGGGATTGGATGAGCAGTTCTTC
CASSRPGLAGLDEQFF
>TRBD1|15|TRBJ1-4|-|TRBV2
TGTGCCAGCACGCGGACAGGGTCGAGAGGTGAAAAACTGTTTTTT
CASTRTGSRGEKLFF
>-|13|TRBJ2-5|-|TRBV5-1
TGCGCCAGCAGCTTGGGGCCTCAAGAGACCCAGTACTTC
CASSLGPQETQYF
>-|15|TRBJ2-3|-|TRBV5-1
TGCGCCAGCAGCAGGGACTCGGCTCAGGAAGATACGCAGTATTTT
CASSRDSAQEDTQYF
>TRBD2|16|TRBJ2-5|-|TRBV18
TGTGCCAGCTCAGCCGGGAGCGGGAGGGCCGAAGAGACCCAGTACTTC
CASSAGSGRAEETQYF
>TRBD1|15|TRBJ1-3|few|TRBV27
TGTGCCAGCAGTTTGACAGGGATAGGTGGAAACACCATATATTTT
CASSLTGIGGNTIYF